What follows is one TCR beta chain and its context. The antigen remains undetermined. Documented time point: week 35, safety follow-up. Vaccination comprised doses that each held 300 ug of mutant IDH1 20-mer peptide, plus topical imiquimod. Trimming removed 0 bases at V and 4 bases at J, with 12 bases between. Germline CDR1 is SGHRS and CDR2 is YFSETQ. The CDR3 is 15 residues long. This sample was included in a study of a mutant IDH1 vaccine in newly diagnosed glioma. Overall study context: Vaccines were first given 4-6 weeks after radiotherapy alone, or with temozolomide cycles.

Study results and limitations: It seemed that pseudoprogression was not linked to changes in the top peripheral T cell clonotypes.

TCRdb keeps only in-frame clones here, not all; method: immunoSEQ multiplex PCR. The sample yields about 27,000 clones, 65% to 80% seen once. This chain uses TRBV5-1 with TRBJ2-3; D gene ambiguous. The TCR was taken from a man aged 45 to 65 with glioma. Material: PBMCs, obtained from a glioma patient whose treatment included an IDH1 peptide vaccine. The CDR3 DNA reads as TGCGCCAGCAGCTTGGGCATGGGTAGCTCAGATACGCAGTATTTT. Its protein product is CASSLGMGSSDTQYF.